Shown below are 3 T cell receptor beta chains from a single sample sequenced in a study of blood T cell repertoires in COVID-19. TCRdb's table, derived via immunoSEQ multiplex PCR, lists solely in-frame clones and lacks some. In the table there are 300,000 to 450,000 clones, 85% to 90% of which are singletons. The sequenced sample consisted of PBMCs or T cells enriched from blood (not recorded which). The source is a man aged 18-30 years who had recovered from COVID-19.

The chain links TRBV6-1 to TRBJ2-5; D unclear. This CDR3 comprises 14 residues. Germline values: CDR1 MNHNS, CDR2 SASEGT. The V gene lost 1 base and the J gene lost 7 bases, with 13 bases spanning the gap. The CDR3 reads CASSEDPVFGTQYF. In DNA, the CDR3 is TGTGCCAGCAGTGAAGATCCGGTATTTGGGACCCAGTACTTC.

The chain carries TRBV6-5 and TRBJ2-7, with TRBD1 matching 9 bases. The CDR3 is made up of 14 amino acids. J lost 3 bases, V lost 5 bases, and 5 bases had no gene match. Germline V CDR1 and CDR2: MNHEY, SVGAGI. This CDR3 is CASSTRDRVYEQYF. CDR3 coding DNA: TGTGCCAGCAGTACCCGGGACAGGGTCTACGAGCAGTACTTC.

Remarks on this clone: No DNA is shown, since the ends of the CDR3 on it are uncertain; the CDR3 is the one TCRdb lists. This chain links TRBV7-8 with TRBJ2-1; TRBD1, the table's D call, was not compared with the DNA. CDR1 is SGHVS, CDR2 FQNEAQ, per germline. A total of 17 residues make up the CDR3, ends included. This chain's CDR3 is CASSLGPGGAVLREQFF.